The present TCR beta chain was sequenced within a study of T cells after yellow fever vaccination (dated by TCRdb to between 2018 and 2021). For the study in its entirety: The SMART-Seq v4 Ultra Low Input RNA kit was used to prepare libraries from fractions with low cell numbers. To follow T-cell clones before and after both primary and booster YFV17D yellow fever vaccination, bulk TCR alpha and beta repertoires underwent longitudinal sequencing. Bulk PBMC replicates and cell subsets were isolated from blood drawn at multiple timepoints before and after both primary and secondary immunization. The cohort comprised two healthy male donors, one aged 18 to 30 and one aged 30 to 40 years. The study at large found these results: A small share of clonotypes was detected in both CD4 and CD8 compartments, with the overlap likely arising from convergent recombination. Most clones expanded after primary vaccination were re-detected after the booster (96% of CD4 and about 88% of CD8), suggesting broad memory maintenance. Because only a couple of donors were included in the study, the extent to which the findings can be generalized is limited. Computational filtering was required because FACS-sorted repertoires could contain abundant contaminating clonotypes from the bulk population. Compared with the primary T-cell response, the secondary T-cell response was faster but weaker, reaching its peak on day 5 rather than on day 15.

As concerns this clonotype: This receptor's antigen is unknown. A single base separates this from a much larger clone, so it may be a read error.

TCR cDNA was synthesized by 5'RACE template switching, through which a universal primer site and unique molecular identifiers were introduced. Priming of cDNA synthesis was performed from both the TCR alpha and TCR beta constant segments. Library amplification involved two PCR steps, and the second step added sample barcodes and sequencing adapters. Libraries were sequenced on Illumina HiSeq 2500 (2x100 bp) or NovaSeq (2x150 bp). The paper's data handling went like this. MIGEC was used to demultiplex reads and collapse the reads into UMI consensus sequences, and MiXCR was used for V(D)J alignment. Using edgeR on replicate PBMC samples, clonotypes were called vaccine-responding if FDR was below 0.01 and the log2 fold change was above 5 up to day 15. Each bulk clonotype was labeled CD4 or CD8 based on which sequenced repertoire, CD4 or CD8, contained the clonotype at higher abundance. The public reads were run again by TCRdb, first through fastp at Q25 and then through MiXCR, and only productive beta chains were kept. Each CDR3 protein gets just one entry, which takes the most common genes and DNA from the rows behind it. The V and J calls shown here were made by TCRdb, not taken from the authors' results. This sample holds around 360,000 distinct CDR3 sequences; about 9.9% were observed only once. Together, the top ten hold 18% of the sample.

Its CDR3 holds 15 amino acids, cysteine through phenylalanine. Only the CDR3 portion is preserved as DNA: 45 bases, with reading frame beginning at the first base. The germline V gene sets CDR1 to MRHNA and CDR2 to SNTAGT. V and J are trimmed by 3 bases and 3 bases, and the gene matches miss 5 bases of the junction. Explained via the paper, the treatment or condition label denotes: live attenuated yellow fever vaccine strain. At every blood-draw timepoint, two biological replicates of bulk PBMCs were collected. PBMCs were isolated from peripheral blood using a standard Ficoll-Paque protocol. RNA was extracted with TriZol from bulk PBMCs, CD4 and CD8 fractions, and dextramer-positive and dextramer-negative fractions.

This sequence uses TRBV6-4 and TRBJ2-1, and 7 bases in between align with TRBD2. Source: PBMCs, taken on the day of the first yellow fever vaccination. This TCR was recovered from a man aged 18 to 30 who received the YFV17D yellow fever vaccine. The DNA is TGTGCCAGCAGTGAAAACGGGGGGATCTACAATGAGCAGTTCTTC. Translated, it gives CASSENGGIYNEQFF.